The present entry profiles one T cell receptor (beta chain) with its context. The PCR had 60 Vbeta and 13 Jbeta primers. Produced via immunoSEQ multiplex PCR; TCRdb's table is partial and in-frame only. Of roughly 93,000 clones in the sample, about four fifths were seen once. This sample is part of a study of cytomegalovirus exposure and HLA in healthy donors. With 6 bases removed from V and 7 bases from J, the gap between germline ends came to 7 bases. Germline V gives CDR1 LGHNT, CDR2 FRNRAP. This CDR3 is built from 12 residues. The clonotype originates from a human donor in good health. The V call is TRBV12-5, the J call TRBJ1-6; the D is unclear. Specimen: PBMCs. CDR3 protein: CASGTRNSPLHF. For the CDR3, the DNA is TGTGCTAGTGGAACTAGAAATTCACCCCTCCACTTT.